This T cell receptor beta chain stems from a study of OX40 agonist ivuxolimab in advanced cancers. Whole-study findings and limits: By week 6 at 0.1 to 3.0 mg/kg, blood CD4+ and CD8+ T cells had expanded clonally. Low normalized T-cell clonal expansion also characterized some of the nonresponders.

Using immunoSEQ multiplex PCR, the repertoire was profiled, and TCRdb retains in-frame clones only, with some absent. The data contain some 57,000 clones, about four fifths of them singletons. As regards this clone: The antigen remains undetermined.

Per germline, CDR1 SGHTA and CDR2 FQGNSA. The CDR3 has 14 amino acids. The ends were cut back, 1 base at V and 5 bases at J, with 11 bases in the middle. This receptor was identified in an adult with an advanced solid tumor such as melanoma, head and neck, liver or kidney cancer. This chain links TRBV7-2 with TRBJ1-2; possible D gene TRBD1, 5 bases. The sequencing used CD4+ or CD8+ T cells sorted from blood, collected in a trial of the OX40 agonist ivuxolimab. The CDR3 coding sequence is TGTGCCAGCAGCTTAGGGGGCGCAGTTTATGGCTACACCTTC. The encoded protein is CASSLGGAVYGYTF.